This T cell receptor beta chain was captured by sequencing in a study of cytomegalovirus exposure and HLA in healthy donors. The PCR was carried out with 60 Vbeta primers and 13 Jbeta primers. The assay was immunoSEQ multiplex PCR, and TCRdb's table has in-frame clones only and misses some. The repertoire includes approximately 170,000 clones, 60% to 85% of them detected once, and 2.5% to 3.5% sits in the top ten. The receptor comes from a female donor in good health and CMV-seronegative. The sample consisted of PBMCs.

CDR3 loop: CASSLNGAEQYF. The CDR3 DNA follows: TGTGCCAGCAGCTTAAACGGAGCCGAGCAGTACTTC. V usage is TRBV7-8 and J usage is TRBJ2-7; D gene unclear. V dropped 2 bases and J dropped 6 bases, with 8 bases sitting between them. Germline lookup yields CDR1 SGHVS and CDR2 FQNEAQ. This CDR3 has 12 amino acids.